Following are 3 T cell receptor beta chains from one sample sequenced in a study of T cells in narcolepsy (dated by TCRdb to the late 2010s). Receptor libraries were prepared by the immunoSEQ multiplex PCR assay. TCRdb holds this immuneACCESS table with in-frame rearrangements only. Some clones are missing; in checked studies, unresolved V genes explain under half, and the rest has no known cause. This sample comprises tens of thousands of clones, around 83% of them detected only once. Of the sample, over 0.55% falls within the top ten clones. Sequencing was done on a sample of CD45RA- memory CD4+ T cells from PBMCs. Per the publication, the cell subset or site label means: memory T cells sorted ex vivo from peripheral blood. Receptors were obtained from a human donor with narcolepsy.

The rearrangement links TRBV10-3 to TRBJ1-1; no clear D. V was cut by 4 bases and J by 0 bases, with 21 bases left in between. Germline CDR1 is ENHRY and CDR2 is SYGVKD. The CDR3 covers 18 residues. CDR3 sequence reads: CAISGYGIPRNLNTEAFF. The CDR3 nucleotides read TGTGCCATCAGTGGCTACGGAATACCGAGGAATTTGAACACTGAAGCTTTCTTT.

CDR3 region: CASSPRDIFLLNTGELFF. The CDR3, as DNA: TGTGCCAGCAGCCCCCGGGACATCTTTCTCCTGAACACCGGGGAGCTGTTTTTT. The chain employs TRBV14 and TRBJ2-2; D perhaps matches TRBD1 (6 bases). The V end was cut by 4 bases, the J end by 1 base, with 19 bases between. The CDR3 has 18 amino acids. Germline CDR1 and CDR2: SGHDN and FVKESK.

CDR3 in amino acids: CASSPGRQGPEPFEQFF. The CDR3 nucleotides read TGTGCCAGCAGCCCGGGTCGACAGGGCCCCGAACCCTTTGAGCAGTTCTTC. J is TRBJ2-1 and V is TRBV14; TRBD1 aligns across 7 bases. The V and J ends lost 4 bases and 9 bases, in that order; junction bases with no gene match: 18. The CDR3 extends over 17 amino acids. Looked up from germline, CDR1 is SGHDN and CDR2 is FVKESK.